This TCR beta chain comes out of a study of blood T cells in healthy people across ages. Study-wide results and limits: Diversity estimates drawn from one million T cells were deemed underestimates.

The individuals who served as donors were healthy Caucasians living in Russia, aged about 6 to 100. This CDR3 has 15 residues. The ends lost 0 bases at V and 6 bases at J; junction bases unmatched: 6. Germline V gives CDR1 MDHEN, CDR2 SYDVKM. There are a few counts of this clonotype. Its matching antigen is unknown. It was with a sample-barcoded 5' primer and a J-beta primer mix that a second PCR of about 7 to 12 cycles was run. Tagging of each cDNA molecule was performed by a template-switch adaptor with 12 random nucleotides. TCRdb fed the 5' RACE reads into MiXCR, producing one record per CDR3 protein. The sample lists more than 800,000 distinct CDR3 sequences; 40% to 50% were seen once.

The sequence was collected from a woman in her fifties or sixties in good health. The sample taken for sequencing was blood. The rearrangement links TRBV28 to TRBJ2-7, with 9 nucleotides matching TRBD2. The chain's CDR3 is CASSLWDSGRGEQYF. The DNA of the CDR3 is TGTGCCAGCAGTTTATGGGATAGCGGGAGAGGCGAGCAGTACTTC.